This TCR beta chain stems from a study of cytomegalovirus exposure and HLA in healthy donors listed by TCRdb under 2017. Looking at the study overall: According to an earlier analysis of several hundred of the donors, some 180 million T cells yielded 90 million to 140 million unique TCR beta sequences and 276 Gb of sequence data. To study patterns of TCR occurrence, a later analysis re-analyzed previously published TCR beta repertoires from around 660 donors and added high-resolution HLA genotyping. Both class I and class II loci were covered by HLA typing, at four-digit resolution. An earlier analysis of 500 to 750 of the donors applied high-throughput TCR beta sequencing to assess whether each TCR beta V gene segment acted as functional or pseudogenic. In the later analysis, no new phenotypic data were used to find candidate immune exposures; instead, reliance was placed on TCR beta sequences and their occurrence across donors. Typing coverage differed by locus: A, B, C, DRB1 and DQB1 were typed in roughly 629-640 donors, DQA1 in roughly 500, DPA1 in roughly 590, and DPB1 in 450 to 490. Using immunosequencing, the study profiled T cell repertoires from 500 to 800 subjects and related those repertoires to cytomegalovirus serostatus. Of the approximately 400 genotyped donors, 81% were placed in the genetic ancestry cluster associated with self-reported Caucasian donors. Approximately 300 gigabases of sequencing data and 70 million to 95 million unique TCR sequences made up an early release that covered around 640 HLA-typed donors. A later genetic analysis used genome-wide SNP genotypes for about 55% of the 666 donors, treating that subset as a discovery cohort. Alongside the repertoire data, information on donor age, sex, ethnicity and CMV serostatus was compiled. Besides the first cohort of roughly 660 subjects, a separate validation cohort made up of around 120 different subjects was used. Across about 370 genotyped donors of the cohort, an average of about 220,000 unique TCR beta nucleotide sequences per donor were sequenced, and roughly 18% of those sequences were non-productive. The aim of the study was to test whether cataloging public T cell receptors could identify signatures of past pathogen exposure. Roughly 5 DR-DQ haplotypes were handled as single units for association and clustering, since linkage in the cohort was strong. To predict cytomegalovirus infection status, the study brought together high-throughput TCR immunosequencing, statistical association of individual TCRs with disease status, and machine learning. All discovery cohort repertoires had been generated using a single sequencing platform. General conclusions and limits of the study: A later analysis found that TCR association rates varied across HLA loci, with DRB1 alleles showing the most associated TCRs and HLA-C alleles the fewest. Three of the identified cytomegalovirus-associated TCR beta chains were confirmed in vitro to be specific for cytomegalovirus antigens. The earlier analysis of fewer than 750 of the donors excluded fewer than 20 rarely observed V segments, including chromosome 9 orphons, because counts were too low. Because some donors lacked HLA typing at each locus, the association tests relied only on the typed subset. For the cohort, immune exposure information was limited to CMV serostatus. Roughly uniform sequencing depth across donors was assumed in presence/absence analyses, although this assumption may not hold. An association between a missense DCLRE1C variant and V-gene and J-gene trimming of TCR beta chains was found in a later genetic analysis and replicated in an independent cohort. Some IMGT-functional V segments, including TRBV6-2 and TRBV6-3, could not be distinguished by the 87-base-pair reads and were therefore excluded. Compared with equally common non-associated chains, HLA-associated TCR beta chains in a later analysis were more clonally expanded and had lower generation probabilities. In an earlier analysis of 587 of the donors, most TCR beta V segments appeared in productive rearrangements about 90% or about 30% of the time, broadly matching IMGT annotations. A cluster of highly shared sequence variants was judged likely to be a technical artifact of the sequencing pipeline. Correlated functional status among segregating V segments might reflect linkage disequilibrium, but an unknown experimental factor could not be ruled out. According to a later analysis, parvovirus B19, influenza, CMV and Epstein-Barr virus appeared linked to several top co-occurrence clusters. Most TCR sequences were observed very rarely across donors, whereas some public TCRs were present in many individuals. Cytomegalovirus status was reported to be diagnosed by the classifier with high specificity and sensitivity in both the original and validation cohorts. Strong co-occurrence of HLA alleles, especially DR and DQ, made assigning TCR associations to individual alleles difficult. Most CMV-associated TCR beta chains appeared to be HLA-restricted in a later analysis, and the HLA associations seemed to be driven largely by CMV exposure. In this cohort, only TCR beta chains were sequenced, and detectable features were limited by the absence of alpha or paired-chain data. The authors suggested that the approach could potentially be extended to other disease states and immunological phenotypes. A further reported finding was that TCR beta sequences accurately predicted the HLA-A and HLA-B alleles for most subjects in the first cohort. Compared with the roughly 700-donor mean, donors in an Asian-associated ancestry cluster had fewer N-insertions in productive TCRs, according to a later genetic analysis. At a false discovery rate of 0.05, a later analysis linked fewer than 20,000 TCR beta sequences to specific HLA alleles. The study gave a list of over 150 TCR beta chains associated with cytomegalovirus.

The cohort consisted of approximately 670 healthy bone marrow donors. At the time of sampling, all cohort members were nominally healthy, though unrecorded immune exposures were likely present. The donor was CMV seropositive and belonged to the group of more than 250 seropositive cohort members. A peripheral blood sample was provided by each donor, and peripheral blood mononuclear cells were used for TCR beta sequencing. Genomic DNA was extracted from the blood cell samples with the Qiagen DNeasy Blood Extraction Kit. Comment on this clone: Its binding antigen is unknown.

Library creation used the immunoSEQ multiplex PCR assay. A mixture of 60 forward primers for TCR Vbeta segments and 13 reverse primers for TCR Jbeta segments was used in the multiplex PCR. The CDR3 region of rearranged TCR beta genes was amplified from genomic DNA with a multiplex PCR assay. On the Illumina HiSeq System, the amplified TCR beta libraries were sequenced as 87-base-pair reads. The study's processing was this. Across the 666 repertoires, a later analysis counted 80 million or so unique TCR beta chains, approximately 10 million of which were shared by at least two donors. Raw reads were error-corrected and collapsed into unique sequences by a nearest-neighbor algorithm in which closely related sequences were merged to remove PCR and sequencing errors. V, D and J gene segments were assigned by aligning CDR3 sequences to IMGT reference sequences. Each retained sequence needed at least a six-nucleotide match to both a V gene segment and a J gene segment. A rearrangement counted as productive if the CDR3 had no stop codons and remained in frame with V and J, and every other rearrangement counted as non-productive. CDR3 was defined according to IMGT convention as the region running from the second conserved V-encoded cysteine to the conserved J-encoded phenylalanine. The earlier analysis of some 550 of the donors excluded any sequence lacking an unambiguous match to a single V gene segment. An earlier analysis of under 750 of the donors called V segments functional above 56.7% productive rearrangements and segregating when the between-donor standard deviation exceeded 5%. A statistical classification framework was developed to diagnose cytomegalovirus status using the catalog of TCR beta chain sequences. A later analysis assigned V and J genes by comparing TCR nucleotide sequences with IMGT/GENE-DB human TR gene sequences. A later analysis assigned CDR3 sequences and most-parsimonious VDJ recombination scenarios with the TCRdist pipeline. In a later analysis, every TCR beta chain was defined by the combination of its CDR3 amino acid sequence and its V-gene family, and reads without a unique V-gene family were dropped. As a way to deal with suspected cross-contamination and a sequencing artifact, a later analysis dropped under 600 nucleotide sequences that were highly shared and had low generation probability. A later analysis calculated a clonal expansion index for each public chain from normalized within-repertoire ranks of inferred template counts. A later analysis computed generation probabilities with a VDJ recombination model fitted to out-of-frame rearrangements, and checked the results against IGoR. In a later analysis, hypergeometric tests were used to score TCR-TCR, TCR-HLA and TCR-CMV co-occurrence, with a repertoire-size bias correction applied to TCR pairs. To estimate false discovery rates, a later analysis permuted the HLA or CMV assignments 20 times. A later analysis grouped co-occurring TCRs with DBSCAN, adding TCRdist sequence similarity when clustering within HLA-allele-positive subsets. Repertoires with fewer than 30,000 or more than 120,000 public chains were left out of co-occurrence clustering, as were about five repertoires with anomalous nucleotide sharing. TCRdb retrieved this table from immuneACCESS and kept in-frame rearrangements only. Not all clones are present; in checked studies, unresolved V genes account for under half, and no reason is known for the remainder. The D gene and trimming were derived from the DNA, and the V and J assignments and clone size from that table. Per the sample table, the count is 53,000 or so clones. The biggest ten clones account for around 12% of the sample.

CDR1 and CDR2 were assigned from the germline V gene (reference sequence) as LNHDA and SQIVND. The CDR3, cysteine through phenylalanine, is 18 amino acids long. Only the CDR3 DNA is retained, 54 bases long and in frame from the first base. Ends trimmed: V by 7 bases, J by 0 bases; bases unmatched to a gene: 17. The chain joins TRBV19 to TRBJ1-1; the junction holds 7 bases that match TRBD1. The TCR originated in a man aged 18 to 30 in good health and CMV-seropositive. Material for sequencing was PBMCs. CDR3 region: CASTRPPTGKRMNTEAFF. In nucleotides, the sequence is TGTGCCAGTACCCGCCCCCCGACAGGGAAACGAATGAACACTGAAGCTTTCTTT.